A single sample gave rise to the 23 T cell receptor beta chains below, sequenced in a study of shared clonotypes between healthy human individuals. Method: immunoSEQ multiplex PCR; TCRdb's copy keeps in-frame clones and lacks some. The data hold about 700,000 clones, with approximately 79% observed a single time. Sequencing was done on a sample of memory CD4+ T cells sorted from blood. Subset reported: CD45RA-negative fraction. These receptors came from a woman in her thirties in good health.

This rearrangement joins TRBV7-9 to TRBJ2-3, with D perhaps TRBD1 (6 bases). V was trimmed by 5 bases and J by 5 bases, leaving 23 bases between them. CDR3 size: 17 residues. Germline CDR1 and CDR2: SEHNR and FQNEAQ (reference sequence). The CDR3 protein is CASSPSEWGRGVDTQYF. DNA of the CDR3: TGTGCCAGCAGCCCCTCGGAATGGGGGCGAGGGGTAGATACGCAGTATTTT. Full variable domain (rest looked up from reference TRBV7-9 and TRBJ2-3): DTGVSQNPRHKITKRGQNVTFRCDPISEHNRLYWYRQTLGQGPEFLTYFQNEAQLEKSRLLSDRFSAERPKGSFSTLEIQRTEQGDSAMYLCASSPSEWGRGVDTQYFGPGTRLTVL.

A remark on this clone: Other DNA sequences in the same sample also yield this CDR3. The chain combines TRBV19 with TRBJ1-2, with TRBD1 as a possible D gene (5 bases). The germline V and J ends were trimmed by 2 bases and 0 bases, with 7 bases remaining between them. This CDR3 has 14 residues. The germline V gene has CDR1 LNHDA and CDR2 SQIVND (reference sequence). Here the CDR3 DNA reads TGTGCCAGTAGTATACAGGGTCCTAACTATGGCTACACCTTC. This codes for CASSIQGPNYGYTF.

The V call is TRBV6-6, the J call TRBJ2-5; possibly TRBD2 for D (5 bases). Looked up from germline, CDR1 is MNHNY and CDR2 is SVGAGI (reference sequence). V dropped 2 bases and J dropped 4 bases, with 8 bases sitting between them. There are 13 residues in the CDR3. Here the CDR3 reads CASSYAGLETQYF. For the CDR3, the DNA is TGTGCCAGCAGTTACGCAGGACTAGAGACCCAGTACTTC.

The chain employs TRBV19 and TRBJ1-1; 7 bases are a match to TRBD1. With V trimmed by 6 bases and J by 1 base, 8 bases remained unmatched. Germline CDR1 reads LNHDA; CDR2 reads SQIVND (reference sequence). The CDR3 length is 15 residues. The CDR3 DNA reads TGTGCCAGTAGGGTGACAGGGACCGCGAACACTGAAGCTTTCTTT. It specifies CASRVTGTANTEAFF.

The chain combines TRBV11-2 with TRBJ2-2; D remains ambiguous. CDR3 length: 13 residues. V was shortened by 4 bases and J by 2 bases, with 5 bases between the two germline ends. Germline CDR1 SGHAT, CDR2 FQNNGV. CDR3 amino acids: CASSSSNTGELFF. CDR3 coding DNA: TGTGCCAGCAGCTCTAGTAACACCGGGGAGCTGTTTTTT. The variable domain in full, with the rest retrieved from reference TRBV11-2 and TRBJ2-2, is EAGVAQSPRYKIIEKRQSVAFWCNPISGHATLYWYQQILGQGPKLLIQFQNNGVVDDSQLPKDRFSAERLKGVDSTLKIQPAKLEDSAVYLCASSSSNTGELFFGEGSRLTVL.

The J gene is TRBJ2-5, the V gene TRBV10-3; D possibly matches TRBD1 or TRBD2 (6 bases each). In germline, CDR1 is ENHRY, CDR2 SYGVKD. Trimming shortened V by 5 bases and J by 1 base, and 17 bases separated the two germline ends. The CDR3 runs 16 residues. CDR3 residues: CAISQGGPLSQETQYF. The CDR3 DNA reads as TGTGCCATCAGTCAAGGGGGGCCTTTGAGCCAAGAGACCCAGTACTTC.

Only one count was recorded for this clone. V and J are TRBV7-9 and TRBJ1-1; 9 bases are a match to TRBD1. The CDR3 spans 15 residues. CDR1 is SEHNR, CDR2 FQNEAQ, per germline (reference sequence). V trimming: 3 bases; J trimming: 6 bases; junction bases outside the gene matches: 8. CDR3 protein: CASSLTGGTVAEAFF. For the CDR3, the DNA is TGTGCCAGCAGCTTGACAGGGGGAACAGTCGCTGAAGCTTTCTTT.

The chain combines TRBV5-4 with TRBJ2-1, with D tentatively TRBD2 (6 bases). The length of the CDR3 is 13 residues. CDR1 and CDR2 (germline): SGHNT, YYREEE (reference sequence). Trimming stripped 5 bases from V and 4 bases from J, with 10 bases between. CDR3 DNA: TGTGCCAGCAGGCGTAGCGGATACAATGAGCAGTTCTTC. It translates to CASRRSGYNEQFF.

The V call is TRBV7-9, the J call TRBJ1-2; TRBD1 is a possible D gene (6 bases). Trimming cost V 2 bases and J 0 bases, with 10 bases left between them. The CDR3 is 15 amino acids. Germline V gene sequence: CDR1 SEHNR, CDR2 FQNEAQ (reference sequence). The CDR3, as DNA: TGTGCCAGCAGCTTATTTCAGGGGCCTAACTATGGCTACACCTTC. It is translated as CASSLFQGPNYGYTF.

The rearrangement uses TRBV5-4 and TRBJ2-5; TRBD1 is a possible D gene (6 bases). V was clipped by 4 bases and J by 3 bases, with 19 bases between them. This CDR3 contains 16 residues. Germline CDR1 is SGHNT and CDR2 is YYREEE (reference sequence). The CDR3 DNA reads TGTGCCAGCAGCCAATCCGGGACACGACAAAAAGAGACCCAGTACTTC. Translated: CASSQSGTRQKETQYF.

This chain connects TRBV9 to TRBJ2-3; the match to TRBD1 covers 10 bases. The CDR3 sequence is 14 residues long. Germline values: CDR1 SGDLS, CDR2 YYNGEE. With V trimmed by 5 bases and J by 1 base, 1 base remained unmatched. The CDR3 nucleotides are TGTGCCAGCAGTGACAGGGGGCGCACAGATACGCAGTATTTT. This codes for CASSDRGRTDTQYF.

This chain links TRBV4-2 with TRBJ2-2; D could derive from TRBD1 or TRBD2 (7 bases each). CDR3 length equals 15 residues. V was shortened by 8 bases and J by 6 bases, with 19 bases between the two germline ends. Germline lookup yields CDR1 LGHNA and CDR2 YNFKEQ. The CDR3 protein is CASRRSGTVAGELFF. CDR3 sequence (DNA): TGTGCCAGCCGGCGAAGCGGGACAGTGGCCGGGGAGCTGTTTTTT.

V and J are TRBV19 and TRBJ2-1; the match to TRBD2 covers 8 bases. J was trimmed by 10 bases and V by 0 bases; bases with no gene match: 8. Germline V gives CDR1 LNHDA, CDR2 SQIVND (reference sequence). The CDR3 extends over 15 amino acids. The CDR3 region has the DNA TGTGCCAGTAGTATAGATCAGACTAGCGCTCGGGAGCAGTTCTTC. This sequence encodes CASSIDQTSAREQFF. The full variable domain, with the rest looked up from reference TRBV19 and TRBJ2-1, is DGGITQSPKYLFRKEGQNVTLSCEQNLNHDAMYWYRQDPGQGLRLIYYSQIVNDFQKGDIAEGYSVSREKKESFPLTVTSAQKNPTAFYLCASSIDQTSAREQFFGPGTRLTVL.

V and J are TRBV4-2 and TRBJ1-3; D not certain. V was trimmed by 0 bases and J by 4 bases, leaving 13 bases between them. The CDR3 extends over 16 amino acids. From germline, CDR1 is LGHNA and CDR2 YNFKEQ. CDR3 residues: CASSQDTGVGGNTIYF. The CDR3 DNA follows: TGTGCCAGCAGCCAAGACACGGGTGTGGGAGGAAACACCATATATTTT.

Of note for this clone: Other nucleotide sequences in the sample specify the same CDR3. The chain links TRBV18 to TRBJ2-3; the D is unclear. V was shortened by 1 base and J by 1 base, with 6 bases between the two germline ends. Germline V gene lookup returns CDR1 KGHSH and CDR2 LQKENI. This CDR3 has 14 amino acids. The CDR3: CASSPQTGTDTQYF. The CDR3, as DNA: TGTGCCAGCTCACCACAGACCGGCACAGATACGCAGTATTTT.

The genes are TRBV27 and TRBJ2-2; 7 bases align to TRBD1. The V segment lost 4 bases and the J segment 4 bases; nucleotides outside the gene matches: 15. The germline V gene has CDR1 MNHEY and CDR2 SMNVEV (reference sequence). CDR3 length: 18 residues. CDR3 protein: CASSSNRRTGFITGELFF. DNA of the CDR3: TGTGCCAGCAGTTCGAATCGCCGGACAGGCTTTATCACCGGGGAGCTGTTTTTT.

This clone was seen only once. The rearrangement links TRBV25-1 to TRBJ1-2, with 11 bases aligning to TRBD1. The V segment lost 5 bases and the J segment 8 bases; nucleotides outside the gene matches: 4. Per germline, CDR1 MGHDK and CDR2 SYGVNS. The CDR3 totals 13 residues. CDR3 DNA sequence: TGTGCCAGCAGTAAGGGACAGGGGGGAGGCTACACCTTC. Translation gives CASSKGQGGGYTF.

This chain links TRBV6-5 with TRBJ2-3, with TRBD2 matching over 9 bases. The CDR3 has 15 residues. Germline CDR1 and CDR2: MNHEY and SVGAGI. Trimming took 0 bases from V and 4 from J; bases not matched to a gene: 2. The CDR3 DNA sequence: TGTGCCAGCAGTTACTCGGCGGGAGGGGCAGATACGCAGTATTTT. Amino acid sequence: CASSYSAGGADTQYF.

The J gene is TRBJ2-6, the V gene TRBV7-2; D is ambiguous. The CDR3 sequence is 16 residues long. The V and J ends lost 2 bases and 4 bases respectively, with 12 bases between them. The germline gives CDR1 SGHTA, CDR2 FQGNSA. CDR3 sequence: CASSLIGPAGANVLTF. CDR3 nucleotides: TGTGCCAGCAGCTTAATTGGCCCGGCCGGGGCCAACGTCCTGACTTTC.

This clone was counted between two and nine times. This sequence joins TRBV19 and TRBJ2-6; D is perhaps TRBD1 (6 bases). CDR3 length equals 17 residues. Between the trimmed V and J ends, which lost 5 bases and 0 bases, there was a span of 14 bases. Germline CDR1 is LNHDA and CDR2 is SQIVND (reference sequence). CDR3 residues: CASSSRGISSGANVLTF. As DNA, the CDR3 is TGTGCCAGTAGTTCCAGGGGAATAAGCTCTGGGGCCAACGTCCTGACTTTC.

The V and J genes are TRBV19 and TRBJ2-3; 10 bases are shared with TRBD1. This CDR3 is 16 amino acids long. V lost 0 bases and J lost 5; bases outside the gene matches: 5. CDR1 is LNHDA and CDR2 is SQIVND in the germline V gene (reference sequence). The CDR3 loop is CASSIDGTGAGDTQYF. DNA for the CDR3: TGTGCCAGTAGTATAGATGGGACAGGGGCCGGAGATACGCAGTATTTT.

V gene TRBV5-5 combines with J gene TRBJ2-7, with D possibly TRBD2 on 5 matching bases. This CDR3 is built from 13 residues. Germline values: CDR1 SGHKS, CDR2 YYEKEE (reference sequence). V lost 2 bases and J lost 4, with 10 bases in between. CDR3 region: CASSFGVGYEQYF. The CDR3 nucleotides are TGTGCCAGCAGCTTCGGGGTTGGATACGAGCAGTACTTC.

The V call is TRBV27, the J call TRBJ2-3, with D tentatively TRBD1 or TRBD2 (6 bases each). This CDR3 has 15 residues. CDR1 is MNHEY, CDR2 SMNVEV, per germline (reference sequence). V dropped 5 bases and J dropped 7 bases, with 19 bases sitting between them. CDR3 loop: CASSPRGTITNTQYF. Written as DNA, the CDR3 is TGTGCCAGCAGTCCTCGGGGGACAATAACAAATACGCAGTATTTT.